This is a list of T cell receptor beta chains from one sample in a study of cytomegalovirus exposure and HLA in healthy donors. The protocol was immunoSEQ multiplex PCR, while the TCRdb copy is restricted to in-frame clones and leaves out a portion. Among 130,000 to 150,000 clones listed, around 9.6% were seen once. Sequencing input: PBMCs. The origin of the receptors is a male donor in good health and CMV-seronegative. Each CDR3 is given with its conserved first and last residue. The order of the fields is D gene, J gene, clone size, V gene, CDR3 protein, CDR3 DNA. The D gene is left open where the match is weak. Size is stated for part of the rows, as once, few or many counts, or as a class when the clone is expanded.

D: TRBD1; J: TRBJ2-7; size: few; V: TRBV7-2; CDR3: CASSPQGVRTYEQYF; DNA: TGTGCCAGCAGCCCACAGGGGGTGAGAACCTACGAGCAGTACTTC
D: -; J: TRBJ2-1; size: -; V: TRBV28; CDR3: CASSFGQSYNEQFF; DNA: TGTGCCAGCAGTTTCGGACAGAGCTACAATGAGCAGTTCTTC
D: -; J: TRBJ1-5; size: -; V: TRBV28; CDR3: CAGGGRARPQHF; DNA: TGTGCCGGGGGGGGGCGGGCGCGGCCCCAGCATTTT
D: TRBD1; J: TRBJ1-2; size: few; V: TRBV4-1; CDR3: CASSQEGDRGYGYTF; DNA: TGCGCCAGCAGCCAAGAGGGGGACAGGGGTTATGGCTACACCTTC
D: TRBD1; J: TRBJ1-1; size: few; V: TRBV25-1; CDR3: CASTLGTGRTEAFF; DNA: TGTGCCAGCACCCTTGGGACAGGGCGAACTGAAGCTTTCTTT
D: -; J: TRBJ2-7; size: few; V: TRBV6-1; CDR3: CASSVPDSYYEQYF; DNA: TGTGCCAGCAGTGTCCCGGACAGCTACTACGAGCAGTACTTC
D: -; J: TRBJ2-5; size: -; V: TRBV7-8; CDR3: CASSLLSGQETQYF; DNA: TGTGCCAGCAGCTTACTAAGCGGCCAAGAGACCCAGTACTTC
D: -; J: TRBJ1-1; size: few; V: TRBV7-2; CDR3: CASSLRAGENTEAFF; DNA: TGTGCCAGCAGCTTAAGGGCAGGGGAAAACACTGAAGCTTTCTTT
D: -; J: TRBJ1-2; size: -; V: TRBV6-6; CDR3: CASRILGGGGYTF; DNA: TGTGCCAGCAGGATCCTAGGGGGTGGAGGCTACACCTTC
D: TRBD1; J: TRBJ1-3; size: -; V: TRBV5-1; CDR3: CASSLTGAGNTIYF; DNA: TGCGCCAGCAGCTTAACAGGGGCTGGAAACACCATATATTTT
D: -; J: TRBJ1-3; size: few; V: TRBV7-9; CDR3: CASSSRANSGNTIYF; DNA: TGTGCCAGCAGCTCCAGGGCAAACTCTGGAAACACCATATATTTT
D: -; J: TRBJ2-7; size: few; V: TRBV6-5; CDR3: CASSYYKFQEQYF; DNA: TGTGCCAGCAGTTACTATAAGTTTCAGGAGCAGTACTTC
D: -; J: TRBJ1-2; size: -; V: TRBV6-4; CDR3: CASSYGQNGYTF; DNA: TGTGCCAGCAGTTACGGACAAAATGGCTACACCTTC
D: TRBD2; J: TRBJ2-7; size: few; V: TRBV10-3; CDR3: CAISEPTSGSYEQYF; DNA: TGTGCCATCAGTGAACCGACTAGCGGGAGCTACGAGCAGTACTTC
D: -; J: TRBJ2-2; size: few; V: TRBV5-4; CDR3: CASSLGQNTGELFF; DNA: TGTGCCAGCAGCTTGGGGCAGAACACCGGGGAGCTGTTTTTT
D: -; J: TRBJ2-5; size: few; V: TRBV27; CDR3: CASSSHMAVETQYF; DNA: TGTGCCAGCAGTTCGCACATGGCGGTTGAGACCCAGTACTTC
D: -; J: TRBJ2-7; size: -; V: TRBV12-5; CDR3: CASGLVKGKAGRIAYEQYF; DNA: TGTGCTAGTGGTTTGGTAAAGGGGAAGGCAGGGCGGATCGCCTACGAGCAGTACTTC
D: -; J: TRBJ1-5; size: -; V: TRBV28; CDR3: CASSIDGNQPQHF; DNA: TGTGCCAGCAGTATCGACGGGAATCAGCCCCAGCATTTT
D: -; J: TRBJ1-6; size: few; V: TRBV28; CDR3: CASSLGGAQRSPLHF; DNA: TGTGCCAGCAGTTTAGGGGGGGCGCAGAGGTCACCCCTCCACTTT
D: TRBD1; J: TRBJ1-2; size: -; V: TRBV7-2; CDR3: CASSLGQGAYGYTF; DNA: TGTGCCAGCAGCTTAGGACAGGGGGCTTATGGCTACACCTTC
D: -; J: TRBJ1-5; size: few; V: TRBV5-3; CDR3: CARSPPGSQHF; DNA: TGTGCCAGAAGCCCGCCGGGGTCCCAGCATTTT
D: -; J: TRBJ2-7; size: -; V: TRBV28; CDR3: CASSQTGSYEQYF; DNA: TGTGCCAGCAGTCAGACGGGGAGCTACGAGCAGTACTTC
D: -; J: TRBJ2-2; size: few; V: TRBV5-6; CDR3: CASSLGAARAGELFF; DNA: TGTGCCAGCAGCTTGGGAGCGGCCCGGGCCGGGGAGCTGTTTTTT
D: TRBD1; J: TRBJ2-7; size: few; V: TRBV25-1; CDR3: CASSVSRGHTYEQYF; DNA: TGTGCCAGCAGTGTGTCCAGGGGGCACACCTACGAGCAGTACTTC
D: TRBD2; J: TRBJ2-7; size: once; V: TRBV18; CDR3: CASSPRGGPSYEQYF; DNA: TGTGCCAGCTCACCTAGGGGAGGGCCCTCCTACGAGCAGTACTTC
D: -; J: TRBJ2-3; size: -; V: TRBV7-2; CDR3: CASSSYTDTQYF; DNA: TGTGCCAGCAGCTCTTACACAGATACGCAGTATTTT
D: TRBD2; J: TRBJ2-7; size: -; V: TRBV9; CDR3: CASSVGGTSEYEQYF; DNA: TGTGCCAGCAGCGTAGGAGGGACTAGCGAATACGAGCAGTACTTC